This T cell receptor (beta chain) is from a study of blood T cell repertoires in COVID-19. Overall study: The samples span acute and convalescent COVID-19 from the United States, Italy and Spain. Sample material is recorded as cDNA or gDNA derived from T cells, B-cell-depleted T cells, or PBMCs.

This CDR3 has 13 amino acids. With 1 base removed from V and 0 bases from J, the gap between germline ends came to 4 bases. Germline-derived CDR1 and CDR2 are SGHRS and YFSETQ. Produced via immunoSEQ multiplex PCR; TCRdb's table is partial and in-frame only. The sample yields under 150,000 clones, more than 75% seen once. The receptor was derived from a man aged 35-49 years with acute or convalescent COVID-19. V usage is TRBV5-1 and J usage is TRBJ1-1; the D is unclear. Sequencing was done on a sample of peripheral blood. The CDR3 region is CASSLQLNTEAFF. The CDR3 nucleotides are TGCGCCAGCAGCTTGCAGTTGAACACTGAAGCTTTCTTT.